These T cell receptor beta chains were read from a single sample in a study of regulatory T cells in long-lasting Graves disease. In TCRdb, the multiplex PCR reads were re-called with MiXCR into one record per CDR3 protein. The sample lists some 470,000 distinct CDR3 sequences; 20% to 25% were seen once. The specimen was peripheral blood mononuclear cells (PBMCs), collected when the disease was refractory, from a patient treated with antithyroid drugs. These receptors were collected from a female donor with Graves disease. Each CDR3 is given with its conserved first and last residue. The D gene is left open where the match is weak. A row's size may be missing; if present it is once, few, many or a size class.

v_gene	d_gene	j_gene	abundance	CDR3nt	CDR3aa
TRBV5-1	-	TRBJ2-5	few	TGCGCCAGCAGCCGATATGGACAGAATCAAAAGACCCAGTACTTC	CASSRYGQNQKTQYF
TRBV6-2/TRBV6-3	-	TRBJ2-4	-	TGTGCCAGCAGTCCCCTGGGGGTGGGCATTCAGTACTTC	CASSPLGVGIQYF
TRBV12-3/TRBV12-4	-	TRBJ2-1	-	TGTGCCAGCAAGGACTTTCCCTTCTCCTACAATGAGCAGTTCTTC	CASKDFPFSYNEQFF
TRBV12-3/TRBV12-4	-	TRBJ2-5	many	TGTGCCAGCAGCTACAGGGCTGAGACCCAGTACTTC	CASSYRAETQYF
TRBV12-3/TRBV12-4	TRBD1	TRBJ2-2	-	TGTGCCAGCAGTTTTGCAGGCGGGACAGGGGGTACCGGGGAGCTGTTTTTT	CASSFAGGTGGTGELFF
TRBV30	-	TRBJ2-7	-	TGTGCCTGGAGTTCAGCCTACGAGCAGTACTTC	CAWSSAYEQYF
TRBV4-2	-	TRBJ2-7	-	TGTGCCAGCAGCCAAGGGGACCGGTATAGCTCCTACGAGCAGTACTTC	CASSQGDRYSSYEQYF
TRBV7-6	-	TRBJ1-4	many	TGTGCCAGCACCGCAGGGGCAACTAATGAAAAACTGTTTTTT	CASTAGATNEKLFF
TRBV15	-	TRBJ2-2	-	TGTGCCACCAGCAGAGATCGACTAGGAAACACCGGGGAGCTGTTTTTT	CATSRDRLGNTGELFF
TRBV7-8	-	TRBJ1-5	-	TGTGCCAGCAGCCAGGGGCCTCAGGGTAGCAATCAGCCCCAGCATTTT	CASSQGPQGSNQPQHF
TRBV28	TRBD1	TRBJ1-1	many	TGTGCCAGCAGTAGGCCGGGACAGGGGACTCTTAACACTGAAGCTTTCTTT	CASSRPGQGTLNTEAFF
TRBV7-6	TRBD1	TRBJ1-5	-	TGTGCCAGCAGCTTAGGAGGCGGACAGGGAAGATGGCCCCAGCATTTT	CASSLGGGQGRWPQHF
TRBV12-3/TRBV12-4	TRBD1	TRBJ2-1	-	TGTGCCAGCAGTTGGGTAGGGACAGGGGAAAATGAGCAGTTCTTC	CASSWVGTGENEQFF
TRBV27	-	TRBJ1-5	few	TGTGCCAGCAGCCCGACAGATATTAGCAATCAGCCCCAGCATTTT	CASSPTDISNQPQHF
TRBV7-8	-	TRBJ2-2	few	TGTGCCAGCAGCTTAAGGGGATTTGGGACCGGGGAGCTGTTTTTT	CASSLRGFGTGELFF
TRBV6-2/TRBV6-3	-	TRBJ1-5	few	TGTGCCAGCAGTTCAGCGGCGAGCAATCAGCCCCAGCATTTT	CASSSAASNQPQHF
TRBV2	TRBD1	TRBJ2-7	many	TGTGCCAGGGGGGACAGGGGCAATTCTAACCGCTACGAGCAGTACTTC	CARGDRGNSNRYEQYF
TRBV6-1	-	TRBJ2-2	few	TGTGCCAGCAACTTCCCAGGAGGCGACTGGGGAAGAGGGGAGCTGTTTTTT	CASNFPGGDWGRGELFF
TRBV4-1	-	TRBJ2-3	-	TGCGCCAGCAGCCAAGTGGCAAAGCCAGATACGCAGTATTTT	CASSQVAKPDTQYF
TRBV20-1	-	TRBJ2-2	few	TGCAGTGCCTCGGGACTCGCGAACACCGGGGAGCTGTTTTTT	CSASGLANTGELFF
TRBV6-5	-	TRBJ1-5	few	TGTGCCAGCAGTTCTCGGGGTTTGAACCAGCCCCAGCATTTT	CASSSRGLNQPQHF
TRBV28	-	TRBJ2-2	-	TGTGCCAGCAGTACCCCGGTTTTTGCCGGGGAGCTGTTTTTT	CASSTPVFAGELFF
TRBV5-1	-	TRBJ2-5	many	TGCGCCAGCAGTTCCTCCAGACAAGAGACCCAGTACTTC	CASSSSRQETQYF
TRBV6-2/TRBV6-3	TRBD2	TRBJ2-3	-	TGTGCCAGCAGTCAGTCACTAGCGAGAGCTACAGATACGCAGTATTTT	CASSQSLARATDTQYF
TRBV7-3	-	TRBJ2-7	many	TGTGCCAGCAGCTTAACGGGCCCCGGGGACGAGCAGTACTTC	CASSLTGPGDEQYF
TRBV28	-	TRBJ1-5	many	TGTGCCAGCAGGTACGGAGATTATCAGCCCCAGCATTTT	CASRYGDYQPQHF
TRBV7-8	-	TRBJ2-3	once	TGTGCCAGCAGCATGGTGACCCCGCGCGAATTTACAGATACGCAGTATTTT	CASSMVTPREFTDTQYF
TRBV20-1	TRBD1	TRBJ1-2	-	TGCAGTGCTAGAGACCTGGGACAGATCTATGGCTACACCTTC	CSARDLGQIYGYTF
TRBV15	TRBD1	TRBJ1-1	many	TGTGCCACCAGCGACCCAGGGGGCGGGAACACTGAAGCTTTCTTT	CATSDPGGGNTEAFF
TRBV29-1	TRBD1	TRBJ1-1	-	TGCAGCGTCCCTGACAGGGGGCACACTGAAGCTTTCTTT	CSVPDRGHTEAFF
TRBV27	-	TRBJ1-4	many	TGTGCCAGCAGGGTTCGGGGGCTTAAGACAACTAATGAAAAACTGTTTTTT	CASRVRGLKTTNEKLFF
TRBV20-1	-	TRBJ2-7	-	TGCAGTGCTAGAGATCTGCATCGGACAGCGGACGAGCAGTACTTC	CSARDLHRTADEQYF
TRBV15	-	TRBJ1-5	-	TGTGCCACCAGCAGTCTCCGGTCACGTCAGGAGCCCCAGCATTTT	CATSSLRSRQEPQHF
TRBV29-1	-	TRBJ1-5	few	TGCAGCGTTTCTCGCAGCCGCTATAGCAATCAGCCCCAGCATTTT	CSVSRSRYSNQPQHF
TRBV2	TRBD2	TRBJ2-5	many	TGTGCCAGCAGTGAATCGGGAGCGGGGGGGCCAGAGACCCAGTACTTC	CASSESGAGGPETQYF
TRBV27	-	TRBJ2-6	many	TGTGCCAGCAGGACTGGGGGTCCTGGTGGGGCCAACGTCCTGACTTTC	CASRTGGPGGANVLTF
TRBV6-9	-	TRBJ2-7	-	TGTGCCAGCAGTTACCGGAGCGTCGGGGGTATAAGCTACGAGCAGTACTTC	CASSYRSVGGISYEQYF
TRBV7-9	TRBD1	TRBJ1-1	many	TGTGCCAGCAGCCCATCCGGGACAGGGGGCTTCACTGAAGCTTTCTTT	CASSPSGTGGFTEAFF
TRBV13	TRBD2	TRBJ2-3	-	TGTGCCAGCAGCTTAGGAGCGGGGGGGCGAACAGATACGCAGTATTTT	CASSLGAGGRTDTQYF
TRBV12-3/TRBV12-4	-	TRBJ2-1	few	TGTGCCAGCAGTCCGACTAGTTGGAATGAGCAGTTCTTC	CASSPTSWNEQFF
TRBV11-2	-	TRBJ1-2	many	TGTGCCAGCCAGGGAACGTACGGGGGCGGCTACACCTTC	CASQGTYGGGYTF
TRBV6-2/TRBV6-3	TRBD1	TRBJ2-6	few	TGTGCCAGCAGTTACCCGGACAGGGGCTCTGGGGCCAACGTCCTGACTTTC	CASSYPDRGSGANVLTF
TRBV6-1	TRBD1	TRBJ2-5	many	TGTGCCAGCAGTGCATACAGGGGGCAGGAGACCCAGTACTTC	CASSAYRGQETQYF
TRBV29-1	-	TRBJ2-6	few	TGCAGCGTGAAAAGCTCTGGGGCCAACGTCCTGACTTTC	CSVKSSGANVLTF
TRBV30	-	TRBJ1-2	few	TGTGCCTGGAGTTGGGGGCCTTCTAACTATGGCTACACCTTC	CAWSWGPSNYGYTF
TRBV24-1	-	TRBJ1-5	-	TGTGCCACCAGTGACCCTGGGGCCGGTTTATTGCAACCCCAGCATTTT	CATSDPGAGLLQPQHF
TRBV19	-	TRBJ1-2	few	TGTGCCAGTAGTGTGACAAATGGCTACACCTTC	CASSVTNGYTF
TRBV6-5	-	TRBJ1-1	few	TGTGCCAGCAGTTACGGCCAGGGGACGACTGAAGCTTTCTTT	CASSYGQGTTEAFF
TRBV7-2	-	TRBJ1-2	many	TGTGCCAGCAGCTTTATTCCCGCTTGGAAATATGGCTACACCTTC	CASSFIPAWKYGYTF
TRBV7-2	-	TRBJ1-2	many	TGTGCCAGCAGCTTAGAGGGATGGGGCTATGGCTACACCTTC	CASSLEGWGYGYTF